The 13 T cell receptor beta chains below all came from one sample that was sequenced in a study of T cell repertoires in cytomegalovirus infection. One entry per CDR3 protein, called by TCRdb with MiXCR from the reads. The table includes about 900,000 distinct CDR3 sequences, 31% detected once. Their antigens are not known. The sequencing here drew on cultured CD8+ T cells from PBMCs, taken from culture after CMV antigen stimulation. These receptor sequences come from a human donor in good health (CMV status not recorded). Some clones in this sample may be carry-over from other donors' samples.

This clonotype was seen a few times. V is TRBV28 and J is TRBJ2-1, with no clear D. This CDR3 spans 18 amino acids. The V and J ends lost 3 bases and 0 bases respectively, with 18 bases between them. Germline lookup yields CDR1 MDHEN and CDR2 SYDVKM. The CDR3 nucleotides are TGTGCCAGCAGTTTCCCGTCTAATACTTCTAGCTCCTACAATGAGCAGTTCTTC. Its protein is CASSFPSNTSSSYNEQFF.

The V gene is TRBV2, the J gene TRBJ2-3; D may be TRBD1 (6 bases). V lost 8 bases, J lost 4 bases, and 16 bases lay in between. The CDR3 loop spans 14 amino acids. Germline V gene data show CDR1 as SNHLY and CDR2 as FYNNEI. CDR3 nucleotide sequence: TGTGCCAGCCTAGGGAAGGCAGGGGCAGATACGCAGTATTTT. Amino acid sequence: CASLGKAGADTQYF.

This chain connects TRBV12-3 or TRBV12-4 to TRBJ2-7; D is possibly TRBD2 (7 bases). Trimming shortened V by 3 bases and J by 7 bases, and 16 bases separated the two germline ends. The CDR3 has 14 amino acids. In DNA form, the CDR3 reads TGTGCCAGCAGTTTTTGGGCAGGGGAGGGAGAGCAGTACTTC. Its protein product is CASSFWAGEGEQYF.

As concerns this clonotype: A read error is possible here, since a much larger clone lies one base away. Written as DNA, the CDR3 is TGTGACAGCAGCTCGGCGAGCGGGGGGCTGGTAGGAGAGACCCAGTACTTC. This codes for CDSSSASGGLVGETQYF. The chain links TRBV7-9 to TRBJ2-5; 9 nucleotides match TRBD2. The CDR3 loop spans 17 amino acids. The germline V gene encodes CDR1 SEHNR and CDR2 FQNEAQ (reference sequence).

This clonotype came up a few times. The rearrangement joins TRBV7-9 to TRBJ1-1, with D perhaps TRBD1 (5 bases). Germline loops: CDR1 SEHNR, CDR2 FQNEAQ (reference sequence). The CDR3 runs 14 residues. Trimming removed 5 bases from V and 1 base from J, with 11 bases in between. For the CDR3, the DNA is TGTGCCAGCAGCCTGACAGAGACGAACACTGAAGCTTTCTTT. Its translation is CASSLTETNTEAFF.

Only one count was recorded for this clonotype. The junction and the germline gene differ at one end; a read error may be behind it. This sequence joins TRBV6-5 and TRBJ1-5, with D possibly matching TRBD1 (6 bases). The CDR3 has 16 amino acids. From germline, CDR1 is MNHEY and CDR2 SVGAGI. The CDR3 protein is CANSSAQQGSNQPQHF. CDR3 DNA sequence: TGTGCCAACAGTTCCGCCCAACAGGGAAGCAATCAGCCCCAGCATTTT.

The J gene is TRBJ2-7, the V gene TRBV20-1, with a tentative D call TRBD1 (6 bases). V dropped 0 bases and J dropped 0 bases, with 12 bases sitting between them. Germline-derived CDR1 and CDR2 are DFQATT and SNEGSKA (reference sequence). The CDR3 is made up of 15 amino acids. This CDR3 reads CSARDAQGVSYEQYV. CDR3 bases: TGCAGTGCTAGAGATGCACAGGGAGTCTCCTACGAGCAGTACGTC.

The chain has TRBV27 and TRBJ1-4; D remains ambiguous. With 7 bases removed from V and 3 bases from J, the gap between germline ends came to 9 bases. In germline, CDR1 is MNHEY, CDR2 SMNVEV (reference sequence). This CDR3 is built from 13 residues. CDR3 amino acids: CASKRAPNEKLFF. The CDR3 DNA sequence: TGTGCCAGCAAAAGAGCGCCTAATGAAAAACTGTTTTTT.

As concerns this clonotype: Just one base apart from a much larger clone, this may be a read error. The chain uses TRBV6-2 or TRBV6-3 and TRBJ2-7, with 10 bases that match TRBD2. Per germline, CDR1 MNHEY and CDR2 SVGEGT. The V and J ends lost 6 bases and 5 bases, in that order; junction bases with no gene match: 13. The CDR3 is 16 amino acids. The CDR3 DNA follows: TGTGCCAGCAGCAAATCCACACTAGCGGGGCTGGACGAGCAGTACTTC. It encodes CASSKSTLAGLDEQYF.

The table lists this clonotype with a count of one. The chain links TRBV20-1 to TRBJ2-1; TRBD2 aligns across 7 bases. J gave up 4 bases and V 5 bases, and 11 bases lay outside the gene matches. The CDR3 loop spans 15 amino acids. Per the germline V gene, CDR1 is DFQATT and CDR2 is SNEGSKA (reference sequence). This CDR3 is CSAAIGEGLYNEQFF. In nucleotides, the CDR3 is TGCAGTGCTGCAATCGGGGAGGGTTTATACAATGAGCAGTTCTTC.

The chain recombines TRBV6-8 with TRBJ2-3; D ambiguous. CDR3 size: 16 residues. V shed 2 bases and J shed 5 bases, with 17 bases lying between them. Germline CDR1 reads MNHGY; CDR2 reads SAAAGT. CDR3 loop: CASSYEPSPYQDTQYF. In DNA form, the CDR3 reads TGTGCCAGCAGTTACGAACCCAGCCCTTACCAAGATACGCAGTATTTT.

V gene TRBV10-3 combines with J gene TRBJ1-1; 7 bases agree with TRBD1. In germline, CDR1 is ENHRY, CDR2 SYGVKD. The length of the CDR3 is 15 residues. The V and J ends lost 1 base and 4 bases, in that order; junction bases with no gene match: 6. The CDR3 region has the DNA TGTGCCATCAGTGAGTACATTGACAGGGCCACTGAAGCTTTCTTT. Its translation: CAISEYIDRATEAFF.

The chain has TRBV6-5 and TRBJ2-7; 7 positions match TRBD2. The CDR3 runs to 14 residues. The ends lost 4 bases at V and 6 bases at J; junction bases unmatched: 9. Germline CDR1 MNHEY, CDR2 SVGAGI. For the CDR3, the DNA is TGTGCCAGCAGTTTATCGAGGGAGGGGCTCGAGCAGTACGTC. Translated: CASSLSREGLEQYV.